Listed below are T cell receptor beta chains from one sample, sequenced in a study of monozygotic twins with inflammatory bowel disease. TCRdb reprocessed the 5' RACE reads and stores each CDR3 protein as one record, lacking DNA. This table lists 210,000 or so distinct CDR3 sequences. The sequenced material came from blood. These receptors came from a human donor with ulcerative colitis or Crohn's disease, or a healthy co-twin of an affected twin (not recorded which). The CDR3 runs from the conserved cysteine through the conserved F or W. Each record gives: V gene, clone size, J gene, CDR3 protein. Expanded clones get a size class; other rows say once, few or many, or leave the size out.

TRBV7-9	.	TRBJ2-2	CASSIPGQVNTGELFF
TRBV5-5	.	TRBJ2-1	CASSLWAGRYNEQFF
TRBV7-2	.	TRBJ2-1	CASSIGGGSSYNEQFF
TRBV4-1	.	TRBJ2-1	CASTALEGSEQFF
TRBV6-2/TRBV6-3	.	TRBJ2-1	CASNWDFGGNEQFF
TRBV27	.	TRBJ2-1	CASIPTSGSFNEQFF
TRBV24-1	.	TRBJ2-4	CATSDQGRDKAKNIQYF
TRBV6-1	.	TRBJ1-1	CASRTLTKDPNTEAFF
TRBV12-3/TRBV12-4	.	TRBJ2-3	CASSPMRTKEYF
TRBV9	.	TRBJ2-1	CASSVSSVDNEQFF
TRBV3-1	.	TRBJ1-5	CASSQNAHGALQHF
TRBV20-1	.	TRBJ2-5	CSAWIRGGRVKTQYF
TRBV7-9	.	TRBJ2-1	CASSLGHPGQGDNEQFF
TRBV19	.	TRBJ1-1	CASKGVDAVSTEAFF
TRBV27	.	TRBJ1-2	CASSLQPGDGYTF
TRBV20-1	.	TRBJ2-5	CSASREETQYF
TRBV24-1	.	TRBJ2-1	CATSVVHNEQFF
TRBV7-3	.	TRBJ2-1	CASSLGASGVSSYNEQFF
TRBV6-2/TRBV6-3	.	TRBJ1-2	CASGQDGASWGYTF
TRBV5-1	.	TRBJ1-1	CASSRVDAGNAEAFF
TRBV5-1	.	TRBJ2-3	CASKFSTSPSTDTQYF
TRBV29-1	.	TRBJ2-1	CSVVEGVNEQFF
TRBV7-9	.	TRBJ2-1	CASSLAGVNMNEQFF
TRBV12-3/TRBV12-4	.	TRBJ1-2	CASSFRTGFGYTF
TRBV27	.	TRBJ2-7	CASSLLGGYEQYF
TRBV6-2/TRBV6-3	.	TRBJ2-3	CASSYSSGSTDTQYF
TRBV6-2/TRBV6-3	.	TRBJ2-1	CASTPDRLSKFF
TRBV20-1	.	TRBJ1-4	CSARDPRQGKLFF
TRBV9	medium-sized	TRBJ2-1	CASSVLASGGNEQFF
TRBV29-1	.	TRBJ2-7	CSVLGRSSYEQYF
TRBV5-1	.	TRBJ2-6	CASSLDVGRTRSGANVLTF
TRBV9	.	TRBJ1-2	CASSEGAAGGFYGYTF
TRBV4-3	.	TRBJ2-7	CASSLKVGSTYEQYF